One sample yielded the 18 T cell receptor beta chains listed below, sequenced in a study of a mutant IDH1 vaccine in newly diagnosed glioma. Specified time point: baseline, week 1 (first vaccination visit). Treatment meaning: pre-vaccination baseline after standard-of-care therapy. This table comes from immunoSEQ multiplex PCR, and its TCRdb copy is limited to in-frame clones, with some not included. The top ten clones hold 7% to 8% of a sample with around 87,000 clones, about 83% of them seen once. The input for sequencing was PBMCs, taken from a glioma patient treated with radiotherapy, temozolomide or both. The origin of the receptors is a woman aged 50 to 65 with glioma.

As to this clone: The sample holds other DNA sequences that translate to the same CDR3. The chain has TRBV10-3 and TRBJ2-3; tentative D call: TRBD2 (7 bases). CDR3 size: 14 residues. V shed 8 bases and J shed 2 bases, with 14 bases lying between them. Germline V gene data show CDR1 as ENHRY and CDR2 as SYGVKD. The DNA of the CDR3 is TGTGCCATCCGGCGGGGGCCGGACACAGATACGCAGTATTTT. The encoded protein is CAIRRGPDTDTQYF.

The CDR3 is CSVGPQAGQGNNEQFF. As DNA, the CDR3 is TGCAGCGTTGGGCCGCAGGCGGGACAGGGTAACAATGAGCAGTTCTTC. V and J are TRBV29-1 and TRBJ2-1; 9 positions match TRBD1. The trim removed 4 bases at V and 5 bases at J, leaving 12 bases unmatched. The germline V gene has CDR1 SQVTM and CDR2 ANQGSEA. The CDR3 extends over 16 amino acids.

CDR3 sequence reads: CASSQAPTGVYDSPLHF. CDR3 bases: TGCGCCAGCAGCCAAGCCCCGACAGGCGTCTACGATTCACCCCTCCACTTT. This chain uses TRBV4-3 with TRBJ1-6; tentative D call: TRBD1 (6 bases). Germline V gives CDR1 LGHNA, CDR2 YSLEER. This CDR3 is 17 amino acids long. The ends were cut back, 1 base at V and 8 bases at J, with 18 bases in the middle.

A few counts support this clone. V usage is TRBV11-3 and J usage is TRBJ1-6; perhaps TRBD1 as D (5 bases). Per germline, CDR1 SGHNT and CDR2 YENEEA. The germline V and J ends were trimmed by 5 bases and 5 bases, with 16 bases remaining between them. This CDR3 is built from 16 residues. The CDR3 DNA reads as TGTGCCAGCAGCCCTGGGGGAGGACGACATAATTCACCCCTCCACTTT. Translation: CASSPGGGRHNSPLHF.

The J gene is TRBJ2-2, the V gene TRBV6-4, with D possibly called TRBD1 or TRBD2 (5 bases each). The CDR3 extends over 13 amino acids. Germline lookup yields CDR1 MRHNA and CDR2 SNTAGT. Trimming stripped 7 bases from V and 4 bases from J, with 10 bases between. CDR3 sequence reads: CASMDGGTGELFF. DNA of the CDR3: TGTGCCAGCATGGATGGGGGCACCGGGGAGCTGTTTTTT.

The V and J genes are TRBV9 and TRBJ1-4; 8 bases agree with TRBD1. CDR3 size: 16 residues. V gave up 0 bases and J gave up 5 bases; unmatched junction bases: 6. Germline values: CDR1 SGDLS, CDR2 YYNGEE. CDR3 sequence reads: CASSVAGQGENEKLFF. For the CDR3, the DNA is TGTGCCAGCAGCGTAGCTGGACAGGGAGAGAATGAAAAACTGTTTTTT.

The chain carries TRBV4-2 and TRBJ2-7; 10 bases map to TRBD1. The trim removed 0 bases at V and 3 bases at J, leaving 5 bases unmatched. Germline loops: CDR1 LGHNA, CDR2 YNFKEQ. The CDR3 contains 16 residues. This CDR3 reads CASSQDQDRGVYEQYF. DNA for the CDR3: TGTGCCAGCAGCCAAGATCAGGACAGGGGGGTCTACGAGCAGTACTTC.

The rearrangement joins TRBV5-5 to TRBJ2-7; no clear D gene. V dropped 2 bases and J dropped 4 bases, with 16 bases sitting between them. CDR3 length equals 15 residues. The germline V gene encodes CDR1 SGHKS and CDR2 YYEKEE (reference sequence). DNA for the CDR3: TGTGCCAGCAGCTTAGCGACAACCAGCCCTTACGAGCAGTACTTC. Translation: CASSLATTSPYEQYF.

This sequence joins TRBV2 and TRBJ1-2, with no clear D. The CDR3 is 12 amino acids. Germline loops: CDR1 SNHLY, CDR2 FYNNEI. V was cut by 5 bases and J by 6 bases, with 10 bases left in between. Written as DNA, the CDR3 is TGTGCCAGCAGTAGGGAGTGGGATGGCTACACCTTC. Translation: CASSREWDGYTF.

The chain combines TRBV6-4 with TRBJ1-2; D call uncertain. Trimming shortened V by 7 bases and J by 5 bases, and 11 bases separated the two germline ends. The germline gives CDR1 MRHNA, CDR2 SNTAGT. The CDR3 contains 12 residues. This CDR3 reads CASIGNPYGYTF. Here the CDR3 DNA reads TGTGCCAGCATAGGCAATCCGTATGGCTACACCTTC.

This clone was detected once. The genes are TRBV5-6 and TRBJ1-2; D is unclear. The CDR3 length is 15 residues. From germline, CDR1 is SGHDT and CDR2 YYEEEE. With 4 bases removed from V and 2 bases from J, the gap between germline ends came to 15 bases. The CDR3 loop is CASSRWATYNYGYTF. The CDR3 region has the DNA TGTGCCAGCAGCCGTTGGGCGACTTACAACTATGGCTACACCTTC.

This clone came up once. The rearrangement joins TRBV10-3 to TRBJ1-4; D might be TRBD1 (6 bases). The CDR3 is 13 residues long. The germline V gene encodes CDR1 ENHRY and CDR2 SYGVKD. Trimming left V 3 bases short and J 5 bases short, with 7 bases between. CDR3 nucleotides: TGTGCCATCAGTGAACAGGGAAATGAAAAACTGTTTTTT. Protein product: CAISEQGNEKLFF.

The genes are TRBV29-1 and TRBJ1-2, with 8 positions matching TRBD1. The ends lost 5 bases at V and 10 bases at J; junction bases unmatched: 12. CDR1 is SQVTM, CDR2 ANQGSEA, per germline. This CDR3 is built from 13 residues. The CDR3 sequence: CSVPPQGALDYTF. As DNA, the CDR3 is TGCAGCGTTCCCCCCCAGGGGGCTCTTGACTACACCTTC.

The V gene is TRBV5-1, the J gene TRBJ2-2, with D possibly being TRBD1 (7 bases). V was trimmed by 4 bases and J by 1 base, leaving 14 bases between them. Germline values: CDR1 SGHRS, CDR2 YFSETQ. CDR3 length equals 16 residues. CDR3 loop: CASSGRGTENTGELFF. The CDR3 DNA sequence: TGCGCCAGCAGCGGGCGCGGGACAGAGAACACCGGGGAGCTGTTTTTT.

The rearrangement uses TRBV19 and TRBJ2-7; D is possibly TRBD1 or TRBD2 (7 bases each). This CDR3 is built from 14 residues. Germline CDR1 and CDR2: LNHDA and SQIVND (reference sequence). Trimming shortened V by 6 bases and J by 7 bases, and 19 bases separated the two germline ends. This CDR3 reads CASSSQGGRDEQYF. The DNA of the CDR3 is TGTGCCAGTAGCTCCCAGGGGGGGCGAGATGAGCAGTACTTC.

The chain employs TRBV7-8 and TRBJ2-2; TRBD2 matches 8 bases. CDR3 length: 18 residues. V dropped 5 bases and J dropped 4; count of bases not matched to a gene: 15. Germline loops: CDR1 SGHVS, CDR2 FQNEAQ. CDR3 loop: CASSLLVAAGVITGELFF. CDR3 nucleotide sequence: TGTGCCAGCAGCCTCCTGGTGGCAGCGGGGGTGATCACCGGGGAGCTGTTTTTT.

This chain joins TRBV5-5 and TRBJ1-2; perhaps TRBD1 as D (6 bases). Germline V gene data show CDR1 as SGHKS and CDR2 as YYEKEE (reference sequence). Trimming removed 0 bases at V and 8 bases at J, with 17 bases between. CDR3 length: 15 amino acids. CDR3 DNA: TGTGCCAGCAGCTTGGAACTACAGGGCCCAATGGGCTACACCTTC. The encoded protein is CASSLELQGPMGYTF.

The chain combines TRBV30 with TRBJ2-5, with unresolved D. The DNA end is more similar to TRBJ2-7, so the J call may be wrong. There are 15 residues in the CDR3. Germline assignment: CDR1 GTSNPN and CDR2 SVGIG (reference sequence). The DNA of the CDR3 is TGTGCCTGGAGTGTACCCGGAACAAGCTCCTACGAGCAGTACTTC. It codes for CAWSVPGTSSYEQYF.